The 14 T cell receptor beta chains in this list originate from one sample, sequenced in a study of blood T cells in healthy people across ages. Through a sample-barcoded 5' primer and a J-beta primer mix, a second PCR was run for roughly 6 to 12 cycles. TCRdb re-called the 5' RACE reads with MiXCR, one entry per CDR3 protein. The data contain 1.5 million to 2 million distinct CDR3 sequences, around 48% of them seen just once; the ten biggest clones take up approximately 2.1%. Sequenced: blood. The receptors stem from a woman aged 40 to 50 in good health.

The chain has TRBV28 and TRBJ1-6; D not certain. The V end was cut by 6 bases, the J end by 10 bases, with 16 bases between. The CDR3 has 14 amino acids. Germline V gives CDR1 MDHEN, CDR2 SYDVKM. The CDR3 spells CASSRDGLRSPLHF. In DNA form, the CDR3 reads TGTGCCAGCAGCCGTGACGGACTAAGGTCACCCCTCCACTTT.

This CDR3 is CASSQEGRTSEGVTDTQYF. The CDR3, as DNA: TGCGCCAGCAGCCAAGAAGGCCGGACTAGCGAGGGGGTCACAGATACGCAGTATTTT. The chain carries TRBV4-3 and TRBJ2-3; 9 bases fit TRBD2. CDR1 LGHNA and CDR2 YSLEER come from the germline V gene. The CDR3 is 19 amino acids. The V gene end was trimmed by 0 bases and the J gene end by 2 bases; junction bases not matched to a gene: 12.

Here the CDR3 reads CASSPSYAAYEQYF. CDR3 nucleotides: TGTGCCAGCAGCCCGTCCTACGCGGCATACGAGCAGTACTTC. The V and J genes are TRBV9 and TRBJ2-7; no clear D. The V and J ends lost 4 bases and 4 bases respectively, with 15 bases between them. This CDR3 is built from 14 residues. Germline-derived CDR1 and CDR2 are SGDLS and YYNGEE.

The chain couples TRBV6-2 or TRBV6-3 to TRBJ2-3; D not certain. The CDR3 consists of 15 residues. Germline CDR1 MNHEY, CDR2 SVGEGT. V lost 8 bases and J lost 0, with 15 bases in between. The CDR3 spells CASRSGSPSTDTQYF. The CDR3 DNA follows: TGTGCCAGCCGATCAGGCAGTCCTAGCACAGATACGCAGTATTTT.

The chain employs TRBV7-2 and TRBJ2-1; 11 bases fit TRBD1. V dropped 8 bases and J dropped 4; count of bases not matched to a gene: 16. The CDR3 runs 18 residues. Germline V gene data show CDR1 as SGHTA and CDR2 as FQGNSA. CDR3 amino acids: CASAHGQGAGGMYNEQFF. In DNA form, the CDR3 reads TGTGCCAGCGCTCATGGACAGGGGGCGGGGGGAATGTACAATGAGCAGTTCTTC.

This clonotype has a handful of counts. In DNA form, the CDR3 reads TGTGCCAGCTCACCCCGGGACAGCCAAAATGAGCAGTTCTTC. The encoded protein is CASSPRDSQNEQFF. The chain recombines TRBV18 with TRBJ2-1; TRBD1 agrees at 7 bases. J lost 7 bases, V lost 3 bases, and 6 bases had no gene match. The CDR3 runs to 14 residues. Germline CDR1 and CDR2: KGHSH and LQKENI.

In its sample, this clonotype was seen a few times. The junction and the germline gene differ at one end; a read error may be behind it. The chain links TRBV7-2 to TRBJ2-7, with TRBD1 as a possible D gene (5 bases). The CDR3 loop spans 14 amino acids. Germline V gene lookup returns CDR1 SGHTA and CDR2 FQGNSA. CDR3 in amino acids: CASSLGRQTYEQYF. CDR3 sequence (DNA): TGCGCCAGCAGCTTGGGGCGACAAACCTACGAGCAGTACTTC.

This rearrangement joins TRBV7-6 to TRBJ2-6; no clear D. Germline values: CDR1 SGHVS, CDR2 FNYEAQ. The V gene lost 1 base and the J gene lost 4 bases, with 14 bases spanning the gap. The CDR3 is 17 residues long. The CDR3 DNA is TGTGCCAGCAGCTTAGACCGGGTGGGTCCCGGGGCCAACGTCCTGACTTTC. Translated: CASSLDRVGPGANVLTF.

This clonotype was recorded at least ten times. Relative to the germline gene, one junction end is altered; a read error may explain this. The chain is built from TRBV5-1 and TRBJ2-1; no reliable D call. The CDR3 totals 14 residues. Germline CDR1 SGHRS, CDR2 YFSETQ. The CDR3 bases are TGTGCCAGCAGCTTAGGCTCAGCTTACAATGAGCAGTTCTTC. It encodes CASSLGSAYNEQFF.

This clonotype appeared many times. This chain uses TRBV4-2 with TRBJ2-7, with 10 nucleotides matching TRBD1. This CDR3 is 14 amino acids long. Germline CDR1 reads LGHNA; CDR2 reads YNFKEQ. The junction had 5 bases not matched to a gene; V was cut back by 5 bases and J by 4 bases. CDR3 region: CASSAGQGTYEQYF. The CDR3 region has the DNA TGTGCCAGCAGCGCGGGACAGGGGACGTACGAGCAGTACTTC.

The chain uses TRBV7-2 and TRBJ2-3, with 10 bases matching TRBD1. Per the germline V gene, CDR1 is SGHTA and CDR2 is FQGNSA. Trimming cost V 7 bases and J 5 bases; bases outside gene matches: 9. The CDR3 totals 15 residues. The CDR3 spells CASTLSGQGRDTQYF. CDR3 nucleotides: TGTGCCAGCACCCTGTCGGGACAGGGGAGAGATACGCAGTATTTT.

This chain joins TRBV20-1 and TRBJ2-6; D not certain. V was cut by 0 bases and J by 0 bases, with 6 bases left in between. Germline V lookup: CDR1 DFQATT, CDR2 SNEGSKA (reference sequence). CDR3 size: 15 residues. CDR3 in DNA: TGCAGTGCTAGAGAAAGAAGCTCTGGGGCCAACGTCCTGACTTTC. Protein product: CSARERSSGANVLTF.

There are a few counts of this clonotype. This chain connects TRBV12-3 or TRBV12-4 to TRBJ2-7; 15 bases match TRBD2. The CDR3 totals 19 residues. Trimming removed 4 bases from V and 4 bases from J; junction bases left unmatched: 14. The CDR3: CASSSTTRTSGGASYEQYF. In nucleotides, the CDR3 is TGTGCCAGCAGTTCTACTACCCGGACTAGCGGGGGGGCCTCTTACGAGCAGTACTTC.

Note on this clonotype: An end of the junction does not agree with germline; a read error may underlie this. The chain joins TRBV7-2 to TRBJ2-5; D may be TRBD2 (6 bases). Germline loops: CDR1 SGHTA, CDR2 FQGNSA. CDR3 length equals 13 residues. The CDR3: CAGSFGGTKTQYF. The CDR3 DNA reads TGTGCCGGCAGCTTCGGGGGTACAAAGACCCAGTACTTC.